Shown below are 20 T cell receptor beta chains from a single sample sequenced in a study of shared clonotypes between healthy human individuals. The assay was immunoSEQ multiplex PCR, and TCRdb's table has in-frame clones only and misses some. This sample has over a million clones, with around 78% found just once. The sequenced sample was memory CD4+ T cells from PBMCs. Subset defined: CD45RA-negative fraction. These TCRs come from a man between 18 and 35 years old in good health. Some clones in this sample may be carry-over from other donors' samples.

This clone was counted between two and nine times. J is TRBJ2-3 and V is TRBV5-4; 12 bases match TRBD2. CDR3 length: 15 amino acids. Germline CDR1 reads SGHNT; CDR2 reads YYREEE (reference sequence). V lost 4 bases to trimming and J lost 6 bases; unmatched junction nucleotides: 6. The CDR3 DNA sequence: TGTGCCAGCAGCCTAGGACTAGCGGGAATGGATACGCAGTATTTT. This encodes CASSLGLAGMDTQYF.

This clone was observed a few times. The V gene is TRBV21-1, the J gene TRBJ2-3; the table calls TRBD1, which could not be checked here. TRBV21-1 is an annotated pseudogene. There are 16 residues in the CDR3. CDR3 in amino acids: CASRPDRGNGTDTQYF. As DNA, the CDR3 is TGTGCCAGCAGACCTGACAGGGGGAATGGCACAGATACGCAGTATTTT.

The chain joins TRBV11-2 to TRBJ2-6; possible D gene TRBD1, 6 bases. Germline V CDR1 and CDR2: SGHAT, FQNNGV. Trimming cost V 4 bases and J 0 bases, with 16 bases left between them. The CDR3 consists of 18 residues. The CDR3 region has the DNA TGTGCCAGCAGCTGGATTCACAGGGAGTACTCTGGGGCCAACGTCCTGACTTTC. The encoded protein is CASSWIHREYSGANVLTF.

The chain carries TRBV13 and TRBJ1-1; D remains ambiguous. V gave up 4 bases and J gave up 0 bases, with 12 bases separating them. The CDR3 is 15 residues long. Germline V gene sequence: CDR1 PRHDT, CDR2 FYEKMQ (reference sequence). CDR3 sequence (DNA): TGTGCCAGCAGCTCCATGGAGCGGTTGAACACTGAAGCTTTCTTT. Protein: CASSSMERLNTEAFF.

The chain carries TRBV2 and TRBJ2-3; D perhaps matches TRBD2 (5 bases). Germline CDR1 reads SNHLY; CDR2 reads FYNNEI. CDR3 length: 15 residues. Trimming cost V 9 bases and J 2 bases, with 18 bases left between them. The DNA for the CDR3 is TGTGCCAGAGAGGGCCACGAACCCCTCACAGATACGCAGTATTTT. This codes for CAREGHEPLTDTQYF.

The chain carries TRBV7-9 and TRBJ2-7; D gene unclear. V was clipped by 1 base and J by 1 base, with 14 bases between them. CDR1 is SEHNR and CDR2 is FQNEAQ in the germline V gene (reference sequence). This CDR3 has 16 amino acids. For the CDR3, the DNA is TGTGCCAGCAGCTTAGTCGAGGCAGCGCTTTCCTACGAGCAGTACTTC. This encodes CASSLVEAALSYEQYF.

This chain joins TRBV6-5 and TRBJ2-7, with D maybe TRBD2 (6 bases). V lost 5 bases and J lost 3, with 14 bases in between. CDR1 is MNHEY and CDR2 is SVGAGI in the germline V gene. The CDR3 length is 14 residues. CDR3 nucleotides: TGTGCCAGCAGTCCGCCGGGAGTTTACTACGAGCAGTACTTC. Its protein product is CASSPPGVYYEQYF.

With regard to this clone: This may arise from a read error, as a much more abundant clone is one base away. The genes are TRBV4-3 and TRBJ2-7; possible D gene TRBD2, 6 bases. This CDR3 is built from 15 residues. Germline lookup yields CDR1 LGHNA and CDR2 YSLEER. The CDR3 reads CASSQEIGSSGEQCF. In DNA, the CDR3 is TGCGCCAGCAGCCAAGAGATCGGGAGTTCCGGCGAGCAGTGCTTC.

The V gene is TRBV2, the J gene TRBJ1-1; TRBD1 is a possible D gene (6 bases). CDR3 length: 13 residues. CDR1 is SNHLY and CDR2 is FYNNEI in the germline V gene. Trimming pared 6 bases from V and 4 bases from J, leaving 12 bases between. CDR3 nucleotides: TGTGCCAGCAGCCCCAGAGGGGGCACTGAAGCTTTCTTT. Translating gives CASSPRGGTEAFF.

The V gene is TRBV5-1, the J gene TRBJ2-5, with D perhaps TRBD1 or TRBD2 (6 bases each). The J call is in doubt because the DNA end fits TRBJ2-7 better. From germline, CDR1 is SGHRS and CDR2 YFSETQ. CDR3 length equals 13 residues. The chain's CDR3 is CASSAGHEGEQYF. CDR3 DNA sequence: TGCGCCAGCAGCGCGGGACACGAGGGCGAGCAGTACTTC.

The V gene is TRBV28, the J gene TRBJ1-1; TRBD1 matches 10 bases. V lost 5 bases and J lost 0; bases outside the gene matches: 15. This CDR3 region has 19 residues. The V gene's germline CDR1 is MDHEN and CDR2 SYDVKM. CDR3 in amino acids: CASSTSPVGQGFLNTEAFF. CDR3 DNA: TGTGCCAGCAGTACTTCTCCGGTGGGACAGGGGTTCCTGAACACTGAAGCTTTCTTT.

The genes are TRBV7-9 and TRBJ1-1; 9 bases are shared with TRBD1. Germline loops: CDR1 SEHNR, CDR2 FQNEAQ (reference sequence). V shed 6 bases, J shed 3 bases, and the junction held 11 bases outside the gene matches. The CDR3 has 16 amino acids. CDR3 sequence reads: CASRPGTGSWDTEAFF. CDR3 bases: TGTGCCAGCAGGCCCGGGACAGGGTCATGGGACACTGAAGCTTTCTTT.

The chain links TRBV28 to TRBJ2-7; a possible D gene is TRBD2 (6 bases). The CDR3 covers 16 residues. Germline CDR1 and CDR2: MDHEN and SYDVKM. Trimming removed 4 bases from V and 3 bases from J, with 19 bases in between. CDR3 amino acids: CASSSYTGTLRYEQYF. For the CDR3, the DNA is TGTGCCAGCAGTTCATACACCGGGACTCTTCGCTACGAGCAGTACTTC. Together with reference TRBV28 and TRBJ2-7, the CDR3 gives the full variable domain: DVKVTQSSRYLVKRTGEKVFLECVQDMDHENMFWYRQDPGLGLRLIYFSYDVKMKEKGDIPEGYSVSREKKERFSLILESASTNQTSMYLCASSSYTGTLRYEQYFGPGTRLTVT.

V usage is TRBV2 and J usage is TRBJ2-1; the D gene is possibly TRBD1 (6 bases). The CDR3 loop spans 15 amino acids. In germline, CDR1 is SNHLY, CDR2 FYNNEI. V lost 4 bases to trimming and J lost 9 bases, with 19 bases between them. CDR3 in DNA: TGTGCCAGCAGTGTGGGGACAACCACCAACGGTGAGCAGTTCTTC. It specifies CASSVGTTTNGEQFF.

V is TRBV7-2 and J is TRBJ2-5; a possible D gene is TRBD1 (5 bases). Gene TRBJ2-7 matches the end of the DNA better, so the J call may be wrong. CDR3 length equals 14 residues. Germline V gene data show CDR1 as SGHTA and CDR2 as FQGNSA. In DNA, the CDR3 is TGTGCCAGCAGCTTACTCGGACATCCCTACGAGCAGTACTTC. It is translated as CASSLLGHPYEQYF.

The CDR3 protein is CASSLDRVRETQYF. In nucleotides, the CDR3 is TGTGCCAGCAGCCTCGACAGGGTGCGGGAGACCCAGTACTTC. The V and J genes are TRBV27 and TRBJ2-5; 7 positions agree with TRBD1. The V gene's germline CDR1 is MNHEY and CDR2 SMNVEV (reference sequence). V lost 6 bases and J lost 5; bases outside the gene matches: 9. The CDR3 consists of 14 residues.

The chain joins TRBV4-2 to TRBJ2-7; 7 bases match TRBD2. CDR1 is LGHNA and CDR2 is YNFKEQ in the germline V gene. This CDR3 spans 16 amino acids. With V trimmed by 1 base and J by 4 bases, 10 bases remained unmatched. In DNA form, the CDR3 reads TGTGCCAGCAGCCAAGTCCATGCGGGAGAGGGGTACGAGCAGTACTTC. Translating it yields CASSQVHAGEGYEQYF.

As for this clone: One junction end disagrees with the germline gene, perhaps due to a read error. The J gene is TRBJ1-1, the V gene TRBV10-3, with 10 bases that match TRBD1. The CDR3 contains 16 residues. Germline CDR1 ENHRY, CDR2 SYGVKD. DNA of the CDR3: TGTGCCAGCAGTTCTCTCCGGGACAGGGGGAACACTGAAGCTTTCTTT. It translates to CASSSLRDRGNTEAFF.

This sequence joins TRBV11-2 and TRBJ1-1, with 10 bases identical to TRBD1. Germline V gene lookup returns CDR1 SGHAT and CDR2 FQNNGV. This CDR3 is built from 14 residues. Trimming removed 2 bases from V and 6 bases from J; junction bases left unmatched: 3. CDR3 amino acids: CASSLTTGGSEAFF. The CDR3 nucleotides are TGTGCCAGCAGCTTAACGACAGGGGGCTCTGAAGCTTTCTTT.

Comment on this clone: One end of the junction does not line up with germline, which may come from a read error. Other DNA variants within this sample encode the same CDR3. The chain links TRBV5-4 to TRBJ2-7; no clear D gene. Germline V gene sequence: CDR1 SGHNT, CDR2 YYREEE (reference sequence). The CDR3 covers 13 residues. The CDR3 region has the DNA TGCGCCAGCAGCTTAGCCCTCCGAGGCGAGCAGTACTTC. The encoded protein is CASSLALRGEQYF.